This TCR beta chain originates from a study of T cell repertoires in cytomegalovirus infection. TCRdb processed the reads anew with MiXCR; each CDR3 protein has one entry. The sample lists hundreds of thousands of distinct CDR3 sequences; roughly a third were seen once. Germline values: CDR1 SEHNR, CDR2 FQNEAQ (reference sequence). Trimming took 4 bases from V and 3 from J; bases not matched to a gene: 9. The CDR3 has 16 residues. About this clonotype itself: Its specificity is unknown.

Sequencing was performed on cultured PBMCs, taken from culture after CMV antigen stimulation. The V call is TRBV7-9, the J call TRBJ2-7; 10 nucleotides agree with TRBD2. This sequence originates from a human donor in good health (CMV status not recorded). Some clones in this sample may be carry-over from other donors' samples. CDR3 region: CASSSRGLAGGYEQYF. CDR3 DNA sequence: TGTGCCAGCAGCTCGCGGGGGTTAGCGGGAGGCTACGAGCAGTACTTC.